The source of this TCR beta chain is a study of OX40 agonist ivuxolimab in advanced cancers. This clone was detected once. Clones were sequenced by immunoSEQ multiplex PCR, and TCRdb holds only the in-frame ones, with some missing. The sample has around 85,000 clones, about 89% seen once. The material was CD4+ or CD8+ T cells sorted from blood, obtained in a trial of the OX40 agonist ivuxolimab. The TCR was taken from an adult with an advanced solid tumor such as melanoma, head and neck, liver or kidney cancer.

The CDR3 spells CASTNSYGLYYEQYF. The CDR3 bases are TGTGCCAGCACCAATTCCTATGGTCTATACTACGAGCAGTACTTC. This chain joins TRBV28 and TRBJ2-7; D gene uncertain. The length of the CDR3 is 15 residues. CDR1 is MDHEN, CDR2 SYDVKM, per germline. V lost 7 bases and J 3 bases, leaving 19 bases between the germline ends. The variable domain in full, with the rest retrieved from reference TRBV28 and TRBJ2-7, is DVKVTQSSRYLVKRTGEKVFLECVQDMDHENMFWYRQDPGLGLRLIYFSYDVKMKEKGDIPEGYSVSREKKERFSLILESASTNQTSMYLCASTNSYGLYYEQYFGPGTRLTVT.